Sequencing of this T cell receptor (beta chain) was carried out in a study of a mutant IDH1 vaccine in newly diagnosed glioma. Across the whole study: Patients received vaccination from 4-6 weeks after radiotherapy alone, or with temozolomide cycles. V12 corresponded to week 35 and V13 to week 47.

Study-wide points: The study observed vaccine-induced immune responses in more than 80% of patients.

With respect to this clone: The antigen remains unidentified.

This CDR3 comprises 13 residues. Germline values: CDR1 SGHKS, CDR2 YYEKEE (reference sequence). The ends were cut back, 1 base at V and 4 bases at J, with 7 bases in the middle. Time point in this sample: week 35, safety follow-up. Every single dose of the vaccine, 300 ug of mutant IDH1 20-mer peptide, came with topical imiquimod. Data came from immunoSEQ multiplex PCR; TCRdb stores just in-frame clones and leaves some out. In the table there are about 69,000 clones, roughly 86% of which are singletons. The clonotype originates from a young man with glioma. The chain joins TRBV5-5 to TRBJ2-3; no definite D call. Sequencing was performed on PBMCs, taken from a glioma patient whose treatment included an IDH1 peptide vaccine. The CDR3 spells CASSLQTPDTQYF. CDR3 nucleotides: TGTGCCAGCAGCTTGCAAACGCCAGATACGCAGTATTTT.